One TCR beta chain is described in this entry. The specificity of this receptor is unknown. No much larger clone exists at a distance of one base, and base qualities are not known. From each donor, a single peripheral blood sample of 90 to 150 mL on average was drawn into heparinised tubes. A BD FACSAria II and a panel including CD45RO, CCR7, CD25, CD127, CD95 and CD27 were used to sort naive, central memory, regulatory and stem cell-like memory CD4+ T cells. Purity was above 95% for every sorted population. PBMCs were separated immediately by Lymphoprep density gradient centrifugation and were stained directly, without being cultured. So that batch effects would be minimized, each experiment stained and sorted samples in pairs, pairing one healthy donor with one patient. The data are from a study of beta chain features in type 1 diabetes (dated by TCRdb to between 2017 and 2018). Concerning the study at large: Mean age, gender distribution, total cell number and subset yield were not different between patients and healthy donors. Across all samples, around 100 million sorted cells were examined, and cell number per subset correlated strongly with RNA yield. Regulatory and stem cell-like memory subsets were obtained from only 8 patients and roughly eight healthy donors, while naive and central memory subsets were obtained from all 30 or so donors. The study compared TCRB repertoires of sorted circulating CD4+ T cell subsets between recently diagnosed type 1 diabetes patients and matched healthy donors.

The entire isolated RNA was reverse transcribed using the High Capacity cDNA Reverse Transcription Kit, and thus expressed TCRB transcripts were sequenced. Deep immunoSEQ sequencing was performed on naive, central memory and regulatory T cell samples, with an average of approximately 3.9 million total reads per sample. Sorted cells were lysed in RLT buffer and RNA was extracted with DNase-treated RNeasy Micro or Mini kits, depending on cell number. To prevent cross-contamination, each cell subset was processed individually, whereas patient and healthy donor samples were processed jointly. The immunoSEQ multiplex PCR was used to amplify TCRB sequences from cDNA, generating 87-bp fragments that spanned the CDR3 region. Sequencing of the amplicons was done on the Illumina HiSeq platform. From the authors' description of their analysis: Synthetic template baselines were used to correct PCR bias computationally, reads within Hamming distance 2 were collapsed together, and singletons that could not be merged were discarded. Reads were aligned to IMGT to assign V, D and J genes, CDR3 length, and insertions or deletions at six rearrangement sites. Clonotype counts were normalized to sorted cell number within each subset before computing true diversity and Gini coefficients with the tcR R package. The overlap coefficient, calculated on TCRB nucleotide sequences, was used to measure repertoire sharing. Out-of-frame TCRB sequences from naive cells were analyzed to stand in for the pre-selection repertoire. In its TCRdb copy, this immuneACCESS table keeps in-frame sequences only and misses some clones. Where compared with another copy, unresolved V genes explain less than half of these, and the others have no known cause. That table gives V, J and clone size, and the DNA gave D and trimming. The sample data list about 250,000 clones, and roughly an eighth of these were observed just once. 0.026% of the sample is held by the ten biggest clonotypes.

Via the germline V gene (reference sequence), CDR1 is SEHNR and CDR2 FQNEAQ. V lost 4 bases and J lost 2 bases, and the count of bases not matched to a germline gene is 9. The CDR3, cysteine through phenylalanine, is 18 amino acids long. The read is trimmed to its CDR3 DNA, 54 bases read in frame from base 1. Broader findings and caveats from the paper: PCR may preferentially amplify shorter templates, but because patient and control samples were amplified and corrected together, any resulting skew would affect both groups equally. Fewer insertions and more nucleotide deletions at VDJ recombination sites were observed in patients with type 1 diabetes, implying thymic rearrangement abnormalities. In all four CD4+ subsets, TCRB CDR3 length was moderately but significantly shorter in type 1 diabetes patients. Naive, central memory and regulatory TCRB repertoires appeared to be more alike among patients than among healthy donors. Sequencing cDNA rather than genomic DNA could over-represent highly expressing activated cells, although activation and CD3 levels did not differ between groups. HLA sub-analyses involved small numbers of individuals, so any influence of HLA type on TCRB rearrangement remained unresolved.

The chain employs TRBV7-9 and TRBJ1-4; 11 central nucleotides agree with TRBD1. This clonotype was obtained from a woman aged 35 to 49 in good health. The sample consisted of naive CD4+ T cells from blood. This specimen's cell subset or site label, interpreted: true naive CD4+ T cells. This receptor carries the CDR3 CASSSARTGGETNEKLFF. The DNA sequence is TGTGCCAGCAGCTCAGCGCGGACAGGGGGCGAGACTAATGAAAAACTGTTTTTT.